The source of this T cell receptor beta chain is a study of shared clonotypes between healthy human individuals. Overall study context: Three men and a couple of women, aged 18 to 49, were donors. Findings of the study overall: Relative to their counterparts shared across all four donors, non-shared clonotypes exhibited diminished generation probabilities. Sorted-subset sequencing, rarefaction showed, was incomplete despite large depth.

Comments on this clone: Its antigen is currently unknown.

Germline V lookup: CDR1 MRHNA, CDR2 SNTAGT. This CDR3 has 13 amino acids. V was cut by 8 bases and J by 7 bases, with 15 bases left in between. Authors' data handling: Filtering differed, since immunoSEQ gave only junction sequences and no quality scores. Using immunoSEQ multiplex PCR, the repertoire was profiled, and TCRdb retains in-frame clones only, with some absent. V, J and clone size reflect that table, while D and trimming were determined from the DNA. The sample contains 2,500,000 or so clones, approximately 94% of which appear only once. The chain uses TRBV6-4 and TRBJ2-1, with D possibly being TRBD1 (5 bases). Sequenced material: naive CD4+ T cells from PBMCs. Subset in this sample: CD45RA+ positively selected. This receptor was identified in a young man in good health. Some clones in this sample may be carry-over from other donors' samples. The CDR3 reads CASGWWGQNEQFF. DNA for the CDR3: TGTGCCAGCGGGTGGTGGGGCCAGAATGAGCAGTTCTTC.